This TCR beta chain was profiled in a study of CD8+ T cells in alopecia areata (dated by TCRdb to the late 2010s). Notes on the research overall: The treated patients took part in an open-label pilot trial in which moderate-to-severe alopecia areata was treated with oral tofacitinib at 5 to 10 mg twice daily. Patients received tofacitinib for 6 to 18 months and were then followed off drug for 6 months to check for delayed response and recurrence. To study T cell clonal expansion in alopecia areata, the researchers applied high-throughput TCRbeta sequencing to both the C3H/HeJ mouse model and human patients. Scalp tissue and sorted CD4+ and CD8+ peripheral blood T cells from patchy and totalis/universalis alopecia areata patients and from healthy controls were covered by human TCRbeta sequencing. Biopsies were taken from tofacitinib-treated patients at baseline and again at 4 and 24 weeks into treatment, and several of those patients also had a later scalp biopsy. Clonality in the scalp was compared among normal scalp (n=4), patchy alopecia areata scalp (n=8), and alopecia totalis/universalis scalp (n=8). RNA came from the PAXgene miRNA kit for fixed scalp, the miRNeasy kit for PBMCs, and the RNeasy kit for mouse skin. Amplification of TCRbeta CDR3 regions was done by immunoSEQ multiplex PCR using 35 Vbeta forward primers and 13 Jbeta reverse primers. Points the paper makes about the study in general: Compared with normal scalp, lesional scalp, particularly in alopecia totalis/universalis, had higher clonality and more expanded CD8+ clones, which suggests antigenic drive. Resident alphabeta T cells in normal human skin are also sequenced, complicating scalp TCR repertoire analysis, unlike mouse skin dominated by gammadelta T cells. TCR sequences shared between patients were less clear than in mice, possibly partly because of HLA diversity in the patient population.

CDR1 is given as SQVTM and CDR2 as ANQGSEA, both from the germline V gene. Relative to germline, V is 1 base shorter and J is 0 bases shorter, with 13 bases between their ends. Its CDR3 holds 16 amino acids, cysteine through phenylalanine. The sequence is cut down to CDR3 DNA, 48 bases in frame from base 1. This clone has just a few counts. It has no known antigen specificity. The sample holds no much larger clone one base away, and base qualities are not on file. Lesional scalp punch biopsies and peripheral blood were collected from alopecia areata patients. PBMCs were separated by density centrifugation and stained for CD3, CD4 and CD8, after which CD4+ and CD8+ T cells were sorted on a FACSAria. Library preparation used the immunoSEQ multiplex PCR assay. For TCR sequencing, RNA was extracted from every sample and reverse transcribed into cDNA to serve as template. First-strand cDNA was synthesized using SuperScript III with a 2:1 mix of oligo-dT and random hexamers. Amplification bias was assessed with a synthetic immune receptor repertoire, and residual bias was removed computationally. The original methods were these. Raw reads were preprocessed to remove errors, and CDR3 was defined according to IMGT conventions as the region from the conserved cysteine to phenylalanine. Clonality was calculated as 1 minus Shannon entropy normalized by log2 of the number of productive unique TCRs. Whether scalp clones were CD4 or CD8 was inferred by matching scalp TCRbeta sequences against CD4 and CD8 repertoires sorted from blood. Entries here come from immuneACCESS through TCRdb and include only in-frame sequences with V and J called. Some clones fail to appear in such tables; in the studies checked, an unresolved V gene covers under half of the shortfall, and the cause of the remainder is unknown. D and trimming were read from the DNA, whereas the V and J calls and clone size are those reported in that table. Within this sample are about 120,000 clones, with 35% to 40% of them counted one time only. 3.1% of the sample comes from the top ten.

This clonotype was obtained from a human donor with alopecia areata. This chain joins TRBV29-1 to TRBJ2-1; the best D guess is TRBD1, with 5 bases matching. The specimen was CD4+ T cells sorted from blood. The CDR3 protein sequence reads: CSVEVTGTHSYNEQFF. Read as DNA, the sequence is TGCAGCGTTGAAGTTACAGGTACACACTCCTACAATGAGCAGTTCTTC.